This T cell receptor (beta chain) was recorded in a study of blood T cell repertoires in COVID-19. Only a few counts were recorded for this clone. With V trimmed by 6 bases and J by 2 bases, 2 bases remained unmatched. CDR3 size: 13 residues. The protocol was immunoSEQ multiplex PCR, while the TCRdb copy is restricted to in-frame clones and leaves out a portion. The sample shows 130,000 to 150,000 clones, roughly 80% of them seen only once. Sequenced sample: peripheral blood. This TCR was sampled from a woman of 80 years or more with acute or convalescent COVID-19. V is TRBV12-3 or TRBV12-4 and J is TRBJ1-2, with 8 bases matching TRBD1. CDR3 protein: CASRRTGNYGYTF. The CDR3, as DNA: TGTGCCAGCAGACGGACAGGGAACTATGGCTACACCTTC.